This T cell receptor (beta chain) was identified in a study of blood T cell repertoires in COVID-19. At the level of the study: Italy, Spain and the United States were the sources of the convalescent and acute COVID-19 samples. T cells, B-cell-depleted T cells, or PBMCs supplied cDNA or gDNA.

Here immunoSEQ multiplex PCR was the method, and the copy in TCRdb shows in-frame clones only, minus some. This table has around 360,000 clones, approximately 84% appearing once. The age range of participants was 18 to 89 years, with residence in fewer than 25 US areas. This TCR derives from a woman aged 30 to 39 who had recovered from COVID-19. Sequences were obtained from PBMCs or T cells enriched from blood (not recorded which).

CDR3 in amino acids: CASSYGTGQDYTF. CDR3 nucleotides: TGTGCCAGCAGTTACGGGACAGGACAAGACTACACCTTC. This chain connects TRBV6-9 to TRBJ1-2; TRBD1 aligns across 8 bases. The CDR3 has 13 residues. Germline values: CDR1 MNHGY, CDR2 SVAAGI. V trimming: 3 bases; J trimming: 10 bases; junction bases outside the gene matches: 7.